The 14 T cell receptor beta chains in this list originate from one sample, sequenced in a study of blood T cell repertoires in COVID-19. Profiled with immunoSEQ multiplex PCR; TCRdb holds only in-frame clones, not every one. The sample shows 360,000 or so clones, around 90% of them seen only once. Specimen: peripheral blood. Receptor source: a young man with active or convalescent COVID-19.

The rearrangement joins TRBV5-1 to TRBJ1-4, with TRBD1 identical over 7 bases. Trimming at V came to 4 bases and at J to 1 base, leaving 7 bases not matched to a gene. This CDR3 has 16 residues. Germline loops: CDR1 SGHRS, CDR2 YFSETQ. The CDR3 loop reads CASSLGQVGTNEKLFF. The CDR3, as DNA: TGCGCCAGCAGCCTCGGACAGGTGGGAACTAATGAAAAACTGTTTTTT.

This chain links TRBV5-4 with TRBJ2-1; 9 positions agree with TRBD1. Per the germline V gene, CDR1 is SGHNT and CDR2 is YYREEE (reference sequence). V shed 3 bases and J 0 bases; nucleotides not matched to a gene: 7. This CDR3 is 17 amino acids long. The CDR3 DNA follows: TGTGCCAGCAGCTCAAACAGGGGGCGTAGCTCCTACAATGAGCAGTTCTTC. Protein: CASSSNRGRSSYNEQFF.

The chain carries TRBV11-2 and TRBJ1-6; D is ambiguous. The germline V gene has CDR1 SGHAT and CDR2 FQNNGV. The CDR3 runs to 13 residues. With 4 bases removed from V and 8 bases from J, the gap between germline ends came to 9 bases. CDR3 nucleotide sequence: TGTGCCAGCAGCTACACGGGAGATTCACCCCTCCACTTT. Residues: CASSYTGDSPLHF.

The CDR3 loop is CASSPPGTSTYEQYF. Here the CDR3 DNA reads TGTGCCAGCTCACCACCGGGCACGTCAACCTACGAGCAGTACTTC. The V gene is TRBV18, the J gene TRBJ2-7, with D hard to call. The germline V gene encodes CDR1 KGHSH and CDR2 LQKENI. With 0 bases removed from V and 2 bases from J, the gap between germline ends came to 11 bases. The CDR3 consists of 15 residues.

The chain employs TRBV5-3 and TRBJ1-1, with TRBD1 as a possible D gene (5 bases). TRBV5-3 counts as an open reading frame of uncertain function. V lost 7 bases and J 8 bases, leaving 15 bases between the germline ends. This CDR3 is built from 12 residues. The CDR3 DNA is TGTGCCAGAGGCTCAGGGAATTTGGAAGCTTTCTTT. Translating gives CARGSGNLEAFF.

The V gene is TRBV29-1, the J gene TRBJ2-2; TRBD2 agrees at 11 bases. The CDR3 is 15 residues long. CDR1 and CDR2 (germline): SQVTM, ANQGSEA. V gave up 6 bases and J gave up 8 bases; unmatched junction bases: 11. CDR3 sequence: CSVKTSGSDIGELFF. The CDR3 DNA sequence: TGCAGCGTGAAAACTAGCGGGAGTGATATTGGGGAGCTGTTTTTT.

The chain employs TRBV29-1 and TRBJ2-7; D gene uncertain. Germline V gives CDR1 SQVTM, CDR2 ANQGSEA. Trimming stripped 1 base from V and 6 bases from J, with 7 bases between. The CDR3 is made up of 11 amino acids. The CDR3 is CSVEGPGEQYF. CDR3 coding DNA: TGCAGCGTTGAAGGCCCCGGCGAGCAGTACTTC.

The chain recombines TRBV3-1 (or the pseudogene TRBV3-2) with TRBJ2-5; D is possibly TRBD1 (5 bases). V gave up 0 bases and J gave up 1 base, with 9 bases separating them. This CDR3 has 15 amino acids. Germline assignment: CDR1 LGHDT and CDR2 YNNKEL (reference sequence). In DNA, the CDR3 is TGTGCCAGCAGCCAAGATCCAGGGCGCCAAGAGACCCAGTACTTC. Translating it yields CASSQDPGRQETQYF.

For the CDR3, the DNA is TGTGCCAGCAGCCCTCGCTGGGAGGGTGGCTACACCTTC. Encoded protein: CASSPRWEGGYTF. The chain combines TRBV7-2 with TRBJ1-2; D not resolved. Germline V gives CDR1 SGHTA, CDR2 FQGNSA. There are 13 residues in the CDR3. V was shortened by 5 bases and J by 7 bases, with 14 bases between the two germline ends.

This chain joins TRBV7-2 and TRBJ1-3, with D possibly matching TRBD1 (6 bases). The germline V gene has CDR1 SGHTA and CDR2 FQGNSA. V gave up 4 bases and J gave up 0 bases, with 16 bases separating them. The CDR3 spans 17 residues. As DNA, the CDR3 is TGTGCCAGCAGCTCCGCTAGCCGGACAGCCTCTGGAAACACCATATATTTT. Amino acids: CASSSASRTASGNTIYF.

The CDR3 region has the DNA TGTGCCAGCAGATCACAGGGTGGCTATGGCTACACCTTC. Amino acid sequence: CASRSQGGYGYTF. The chain joins TRBV7-8 to TRBJ1-2; D perhaps matches TRBD1 (6 bases). V lost 6 bases and J 4 bases, leaving 12 bases between the germline ends. Germline-derived CDR1 and CDR2 are SGHVS and FQNEAQ. The CDR3 length is 13 residues.

This chain uses TRBV18 with TRBJ1-1, with 10 bases matching TRBD1. V trimming: 3 bases; J trimming: 2 bases; junction bases outside the gene matches: 15. The germline V gene encodes CDR1 KGHSH and CDR2 LQKENI. The CDR3 is 19 amino acids. CDR3 sequence reads: CASSPRRWGQGLPNTEAFF. Written as DNA, the CDR3 is TGTGCCAGCTCACCCCGACGTTGGGGACAGGGGCTTCCTAACACTGAAGCTTTCTTT. Full variable domain (missing parts from reference TRBV18 and TRBJ1-1): NAGVMQNPRHLVRRRGQEARLRCSPMKGHSHVYWYRQLPEEGLKFMVYLQKENIIDESGMPKERFSAEFPKEGPSILRIQQVVRGDSAAYFCASSPRRWGQGLPNTEAFFGQGTRLTVV.

The chain carries TRBV28 and TRBJ1-6; D is unresolved. Germline CDR1 MDHEN, CDR2 SYDVKM. The CDR3 contains 15 residues. Trimming stripped 7 bases from V and 4 bases from J, with 14 bases between. In DNA, the CDR3 is TGTGCCAGCACACCGGCGGGGTCTTATAATTCACCCCTCCACTTT. Protein product: CASTPAGSYNSPLHF.

The chain combines TRBV28 with TRBJ2-1, with D possibly matching TRBD2 (8 bases). The CDR3 contains 17 residues. Germline V gene lookup returns CDR1 MDHEN and CDR2 SYDVKM. Trimming left V 5 bases short and J 10 bases short, with 27 bases between. CDR3 in DNA: TGTGCCAGCAGTCCTCACAGGGGTTTCGTTGGCGGGAGGGAGCAGTTCTTC. This encodes CASSPHRGFVGGREQFF.